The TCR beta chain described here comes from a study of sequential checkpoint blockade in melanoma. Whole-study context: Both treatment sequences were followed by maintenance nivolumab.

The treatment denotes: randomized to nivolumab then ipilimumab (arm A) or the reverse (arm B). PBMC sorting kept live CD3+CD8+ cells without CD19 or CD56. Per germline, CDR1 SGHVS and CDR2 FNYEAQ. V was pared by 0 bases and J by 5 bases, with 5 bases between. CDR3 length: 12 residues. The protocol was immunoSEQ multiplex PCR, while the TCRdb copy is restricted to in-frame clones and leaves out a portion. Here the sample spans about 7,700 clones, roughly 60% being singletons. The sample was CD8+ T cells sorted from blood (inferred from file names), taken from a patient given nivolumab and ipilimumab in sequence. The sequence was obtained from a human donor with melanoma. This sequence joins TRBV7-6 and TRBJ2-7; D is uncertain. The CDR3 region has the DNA TGTGCCAGCAGCTTAGCGTTCAACGAGCAGTACTTC. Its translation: CASSLAFNEQYF. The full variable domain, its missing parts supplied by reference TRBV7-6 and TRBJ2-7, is GAGVSQSPRYKVTKRGQDVALRCDPISGHVSLYWYRQALGQGPEFLTYFNYEAQQDKSGLPNDRFSAERPEGSISTLTIQRTEQRDSAMYRCASSLAFNEQYFGPGTRLTVT.